This TCR beta chain originates from a study of Graves' ophthalmopathy and Graves' hyperthyroidism. Study results and caveats: For predicting ophthalmopathy progression, the model had about 66% sensitivity and approximately 77% specificity.

Beta-chain TCR CDR3 regions were amplified from RNA transcripts. First-round RT-PCR employed HTBI primers, with a second-round multiplex PCR after it. MiXCR was run by TCRdb on the multiplex PCR reads, yielding one entry per CDR3 protein. The sample holds about 620,000 distinct CDR3 sequences, over 20% seen once. A few counts support this clonotype. The antigen is not known. The sequence was collected from a woman between 18 and 29 years old with stable Graves' hyperthyroidism. Some clones in this sample may be carry-over from other donors' samples. The sample consisted of peripheral blood.

This CDR3 is CASRGQGETEAFF. CDR3 coding DNA: TGTGCCAGCAGGGGACAGGGGGAGACTGAAGCTTTCTTT. The genes are TRBV12-3 or TRBV12-4 and TRBJ1-1, with 11 bases aligning to TRBD1. V shed 6 bases, J shed 5 bases, and the junction held 2 bases outside the gene matches. The CDR3 has 13 residues.